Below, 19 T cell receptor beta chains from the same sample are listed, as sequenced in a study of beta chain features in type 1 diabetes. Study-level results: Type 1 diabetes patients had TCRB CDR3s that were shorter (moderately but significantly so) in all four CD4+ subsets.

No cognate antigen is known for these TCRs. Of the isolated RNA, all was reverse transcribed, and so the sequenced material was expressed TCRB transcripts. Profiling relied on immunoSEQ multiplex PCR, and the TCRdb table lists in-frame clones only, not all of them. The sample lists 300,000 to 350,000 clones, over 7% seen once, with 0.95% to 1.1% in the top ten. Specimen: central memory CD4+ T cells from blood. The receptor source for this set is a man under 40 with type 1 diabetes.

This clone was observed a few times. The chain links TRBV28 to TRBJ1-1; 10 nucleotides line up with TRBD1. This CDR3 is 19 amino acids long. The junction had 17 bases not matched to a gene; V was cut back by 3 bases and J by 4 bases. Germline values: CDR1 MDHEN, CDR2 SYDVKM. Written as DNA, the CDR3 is TGTGCCAGCAGTTTTCCCCTAGGCCGGGACAGGGGATTGGGCACTGAAGCTTTCTTT. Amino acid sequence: CASSFPLGRDRGLGTEAFF.

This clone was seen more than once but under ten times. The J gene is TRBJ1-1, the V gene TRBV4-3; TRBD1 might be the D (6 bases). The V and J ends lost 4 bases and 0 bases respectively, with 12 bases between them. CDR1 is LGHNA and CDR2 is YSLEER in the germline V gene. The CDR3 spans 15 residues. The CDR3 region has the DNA TGCGCCAGCAGCCGTGGAGGGGGTGTGAACACTGAAGCTTTCTTT. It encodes CASSRGGGVNTEAFF.

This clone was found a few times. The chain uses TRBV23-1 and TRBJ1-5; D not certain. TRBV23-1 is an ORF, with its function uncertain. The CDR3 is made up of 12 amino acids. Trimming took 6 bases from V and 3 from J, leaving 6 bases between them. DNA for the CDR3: TGCGCCAGCAGACGGTTCAATCAGCCCCAGCATTTT. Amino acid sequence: CASRRFNQPQHF.

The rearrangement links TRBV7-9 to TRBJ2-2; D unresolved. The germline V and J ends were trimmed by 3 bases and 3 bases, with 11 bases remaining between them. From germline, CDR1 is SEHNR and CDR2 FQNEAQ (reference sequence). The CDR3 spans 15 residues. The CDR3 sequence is CASSFETKYTGELFF. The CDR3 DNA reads TGTGCCAGCAGCTTTGAGACGAAATACACCGGGGAGCTGTTTTTT. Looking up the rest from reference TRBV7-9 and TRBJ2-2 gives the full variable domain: DTGVSQNPRHKITKRGQNVTFRCDPISEHNRLYWYRQTLGQGPEFLTYFQNEAQLEKSRLLSDRFSAERPKGSFSTLEIQRTEQGDSAMYLCASSFETKYTGELFFGEGSRLTVL.

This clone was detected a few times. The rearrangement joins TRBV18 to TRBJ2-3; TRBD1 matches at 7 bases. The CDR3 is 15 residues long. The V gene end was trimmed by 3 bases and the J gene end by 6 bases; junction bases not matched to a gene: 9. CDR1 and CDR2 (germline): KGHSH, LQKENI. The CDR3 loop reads CASSPGGTGADTQYF. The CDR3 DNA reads TGTGCCAGCTCACCCGGTGGTACAGGGGCTGATACGCAGTATTTT.

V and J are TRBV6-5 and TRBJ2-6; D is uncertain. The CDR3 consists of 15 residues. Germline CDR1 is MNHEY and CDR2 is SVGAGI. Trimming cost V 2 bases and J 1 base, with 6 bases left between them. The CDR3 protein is CASSYDQSGANVLTF. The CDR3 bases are TGTGCCAGCAGTTACGATCAATCTGGGGCCAACGTCCTGACTTTC.

The CDR3 sequence is CASSPLDRAGTGSTGELFF. The DNA of the CDR3 is TGTGCCAGCTCACCATTGGACCGAGCAGGGACAGGGTCCACCGGGGAGCTGTTTTTT. The genes are TRBV18 and TRBJ2-2; 9 bases are a match to TRBD1. The V gene's germline CDR1 is KGHSH and CDR2 LQKENI. Trimming took 2 bases from V and 4 from J; bases not matched to a gene: 14. The CDR3 sequence is 19 residues long.

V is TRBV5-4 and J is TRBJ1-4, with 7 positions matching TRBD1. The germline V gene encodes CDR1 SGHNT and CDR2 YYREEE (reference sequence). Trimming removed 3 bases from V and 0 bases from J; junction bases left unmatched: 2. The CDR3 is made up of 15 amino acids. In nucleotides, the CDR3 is TGTGCCAGCAGCTGGGACAGAACAACTAATGAAAAACTGTTTTTT. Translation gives CASSWDRTTNEKLFF.

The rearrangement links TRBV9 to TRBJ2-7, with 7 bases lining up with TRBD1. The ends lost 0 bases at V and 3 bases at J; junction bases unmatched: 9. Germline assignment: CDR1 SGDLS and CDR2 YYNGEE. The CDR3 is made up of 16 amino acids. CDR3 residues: CASSVDGLRGIYEQYF. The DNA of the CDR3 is TGTGCCAGCAGCGTAGATGGACTCAGGGGGATCTACGAGCAGTACTTC. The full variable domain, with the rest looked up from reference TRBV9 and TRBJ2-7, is DSGVTQTPKHLITATGQRVTLRCSPRSGDLSVYWYQQSLDQGLQFLIQYYNGEERAKGNILERFSAQQFPDLHSELNLSSLELGDSALYFCASSVDGLRGIYEQYFGPGTRLTVT.

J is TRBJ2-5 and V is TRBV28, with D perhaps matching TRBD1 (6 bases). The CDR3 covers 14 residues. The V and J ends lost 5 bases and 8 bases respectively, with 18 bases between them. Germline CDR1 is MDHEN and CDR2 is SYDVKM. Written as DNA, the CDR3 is TGTGCCAGCAGTGCGGTAGACAGGACCGGTACCCAGTACTTC. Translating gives CASSAVDRTGTQYF.

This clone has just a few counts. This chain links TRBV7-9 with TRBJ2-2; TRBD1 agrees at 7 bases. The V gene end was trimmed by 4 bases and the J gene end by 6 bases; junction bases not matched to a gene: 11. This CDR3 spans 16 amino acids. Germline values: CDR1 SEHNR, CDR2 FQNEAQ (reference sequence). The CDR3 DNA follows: TGTGCCAGCAGCTCCCCAACAGGGGAAACGCCCGGGGAGCTGTTTTTT. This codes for CASSSPTGETPGELFF.

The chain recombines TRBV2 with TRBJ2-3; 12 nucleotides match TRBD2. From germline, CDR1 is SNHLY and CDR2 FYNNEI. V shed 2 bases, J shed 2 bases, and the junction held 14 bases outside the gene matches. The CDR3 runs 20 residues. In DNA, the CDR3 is TGTGCCAGCAGTGAATTGTCTAGCGGGGGGGTTACACTACCCACAGATACGCAGTATTTT. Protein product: CASSELSSGGVTLPTDTQYF. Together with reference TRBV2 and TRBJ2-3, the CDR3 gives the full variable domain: EPEVTQTPSHQVTQMGQEVILRCVPISNHLYFYWYRQILGQKVEFLVSFYNNEISEKSEIFDDQFSVERPDGSNFTLKIRSTKLEDSAMYFCASSELSSGGVTLPTDTQYFGPGTRLTVL.

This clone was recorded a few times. CDR3 sequence (DNA): TGTGCCAGCAGCCCCTTGAGTGTAAGAACTGAAGCTTTCTTT. Translation: CASSPLSVRTEAFF. This chain connects TRBV7-2 to TRBJ1-1; D ambiguous. Germline V CDR1 and CDR2: SGHTA, FQGNSA. The CDR3 runs to 14 residues. V lost 5 bases and J 5 bases, leaving 15 bases between the germline ends.

The CDR3 protein is CASSHSGQGVGYTF. CDR3 nucleotides: TGTGCCAGCAGCCACTCGGGACAGGGGGTTGGCTACACCTTC. The chain couples TRBV14 to TRBJ1-2; TRBD1 matches 11 bases. In germline, CDR1 is SGHDN, CDR2 FVKESK. V trimming: 3 bases; J trimming: 7 bases; junction bases outside the gene matches: 4. The CDR3 loop spans 14 amino acids.

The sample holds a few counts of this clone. CDR3 loop: CASSPIGTSGGRTDTQYF. CDR3 nucleotides: TGTGCCAGCTCACCAATCGGGACTAGCGGGGGACGCACAGATACGCAGTATTTT. The chain carries TRBV18 and TRBJ2-3, with 14 bases lining up with TRBD2. The CDR3 extends over 18 amino acids. J was trimmed by 1 base and V by 2 bases; bases with no gene match: 5. From germline, CDR1 is KGHSH and CDR2 LQKENI.

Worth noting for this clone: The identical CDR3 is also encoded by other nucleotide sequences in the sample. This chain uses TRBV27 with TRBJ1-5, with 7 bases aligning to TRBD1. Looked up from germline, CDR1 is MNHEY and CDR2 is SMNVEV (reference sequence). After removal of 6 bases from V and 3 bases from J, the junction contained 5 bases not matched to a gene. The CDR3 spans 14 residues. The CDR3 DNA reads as TGTGCCAGCAGGGGAACAGGGGTCAATCAGCCCCAGCATTTT. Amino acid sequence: CASRGTGVNQPQHF.

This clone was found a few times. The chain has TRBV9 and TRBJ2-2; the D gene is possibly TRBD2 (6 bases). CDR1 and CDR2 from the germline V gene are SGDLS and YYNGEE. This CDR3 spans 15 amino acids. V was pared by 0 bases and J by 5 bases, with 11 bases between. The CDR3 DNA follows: TGTGCCAGCAGCGTAGGCGGGGTAACGACCGGGGAGCTGTTTTTT. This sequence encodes CASSVGGVTTGELFF.

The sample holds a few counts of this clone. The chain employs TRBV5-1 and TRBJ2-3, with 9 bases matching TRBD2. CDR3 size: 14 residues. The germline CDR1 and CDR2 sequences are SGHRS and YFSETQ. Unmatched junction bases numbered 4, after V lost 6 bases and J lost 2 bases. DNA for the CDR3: TGCGCCAGCACCCTAGCGGGGAACACAGATACGCAGTATTTT. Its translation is CASTLAGNTDTQYF.

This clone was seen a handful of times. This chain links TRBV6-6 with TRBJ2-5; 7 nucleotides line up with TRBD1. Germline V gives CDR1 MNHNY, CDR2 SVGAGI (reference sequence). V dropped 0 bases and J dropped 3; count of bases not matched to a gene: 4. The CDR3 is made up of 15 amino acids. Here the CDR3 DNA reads TGTGCCAGCAGTTACTCGGCCGGGACAGAAGAGACCCAGTACTTC. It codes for CASSYSAGTEETQYF.